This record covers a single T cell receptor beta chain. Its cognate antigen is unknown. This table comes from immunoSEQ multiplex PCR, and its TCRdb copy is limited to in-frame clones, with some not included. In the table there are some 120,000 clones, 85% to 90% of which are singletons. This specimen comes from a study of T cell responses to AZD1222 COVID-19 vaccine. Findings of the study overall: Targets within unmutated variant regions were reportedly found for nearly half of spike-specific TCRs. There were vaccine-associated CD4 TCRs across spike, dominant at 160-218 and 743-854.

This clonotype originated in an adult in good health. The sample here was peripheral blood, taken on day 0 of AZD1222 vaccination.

The CDR3 DNA is TGTGCCAGCAGCCAGACAGGAGCAACTAATGAAAAACTGTTTTTT. Translating gives CASSQTGATNEKLFF. The J gene is TRBJ1-4, the V gene TRBV6-5, with a tentative D call TRBD1 (6 bases). Trimming pared 6 bases from V and 0 bases from J, leaving 11 bases between. Germline CDR1 MNHEY, CDR2 SVGAGI. The CDR3 totals 15 residues.